The source of this T cell receptor beta chain is a study of blood T cell repertoires in COVID-19. Background on the study: Sample material is recorded as cDNA or gDNA derived from T cells, B-cell-depleted T cells, or PBMCs.

Per the authors' pipeline: Quantification of nucleated cells was approximated via reference gene primer amplification. The method was immunoSEQ multiplex PCR; TCRdb's version includes in-frame clones alone and lacks a portion of them. V and J calls and clone size are those listed in that table; D and trimming were worked out from the DNA. Altogether approximately 170,000 clones are present, approximately 90% being singletons, with the ten largest covering 1.1%. There are 15 residues in the CDR3. J was trimmed by 4 bases and V by 8 bases; bases with no gene match: 10. Germline assignment: CDR1 ENHRY and CDR2 SYGVKD. This clone turned up a few times.

Sequenced input: peripheral blood. The TCR originated in a man aged 30-40 years with acute or convalescent COVID-19. This chain connects TRBV10-3 to TRBJ1-4, with 7 positions matching TRBD1. As DNA, the CDR3 is TGTGCCATCCCAGGTGGGGACAGCCGTAATGAAAAACTGTTTTTT. Translation: CAIPGGDSRNEKLFF.